This TCR beta chain comes out of a study of blood T cell repertoires in COVID-19. In the study overall: COVID-19 samples collected from the United States, Italy and Spain covered acute and convalescent phases.

The data were produced by immunoSEQ multiplex PCR, yet TCRdb's version contains in-frame clones alone and is incomplete. The repertoire holds around 280,000 clones, with 70% to 90% as singletons. The source material was PBMCs or T cells enriched from blood (not recorded which). The TCR was taken from a woman in her forties who had recovered from COVID-19.

In nucleotides, the CDR3 is TGTGCCAGCAGCATTAGCGGGATTGGTCGTGGGACCCAGTACTTC. It is translated as CASSISGIGRGTQYF. The chain employs TRBV7-2 and TRBJ2-5; TRBD2 matches 8 bases. J gave up 7 bases and V 5 bases, and 12 bases lay outside the gene matches. This CDR3 is 15 amino acids long. Germline V gene sequence: CDR1 SGHTA, CDR2 FQGNSA.